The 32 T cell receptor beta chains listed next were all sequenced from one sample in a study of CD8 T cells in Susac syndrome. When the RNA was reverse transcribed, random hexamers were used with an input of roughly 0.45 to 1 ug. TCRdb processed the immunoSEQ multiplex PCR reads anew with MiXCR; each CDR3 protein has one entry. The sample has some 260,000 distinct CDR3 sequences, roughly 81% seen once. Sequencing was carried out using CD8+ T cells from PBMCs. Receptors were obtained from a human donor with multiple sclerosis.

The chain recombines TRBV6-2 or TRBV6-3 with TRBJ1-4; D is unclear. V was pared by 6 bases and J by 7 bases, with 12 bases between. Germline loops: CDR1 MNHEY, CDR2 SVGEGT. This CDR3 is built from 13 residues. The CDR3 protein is CASSDLQSEKLFF. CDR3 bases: TGTGCCAGCAGCGACCTTCAATCTGAAAAACTGTTTTTT.

CDR3 loop: CASSQVVAGGPSYNEQFF. The CDR3 DNA reads as TGCGCCAGCAGCCAAGTAGTAGCGGGAGGGCCCTCCTACAATGAGCAGTTCTTC. The chain is built from TRBV4-1 and TRBJ2-1, with 11 bases aligning to TRBD2. This CDR3 spans 18 amino acids. With 1 base clipped from V and 0 bases from J, the junction kept 5 bases outside the gene matches. Germline V gene lookup returns CDR1 MGHRA and CDR2 YSYEKL.

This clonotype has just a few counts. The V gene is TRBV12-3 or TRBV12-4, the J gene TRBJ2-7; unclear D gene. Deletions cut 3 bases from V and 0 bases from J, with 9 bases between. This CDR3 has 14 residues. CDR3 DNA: TGTGCCAGCAGTTTCGGCCCGACCTCCTACGAGCAGTACTTC. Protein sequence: CASSFGPTSYEQYF.

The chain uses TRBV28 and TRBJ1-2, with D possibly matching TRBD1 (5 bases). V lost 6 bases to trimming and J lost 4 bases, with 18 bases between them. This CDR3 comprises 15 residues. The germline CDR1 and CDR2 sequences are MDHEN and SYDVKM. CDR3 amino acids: CASRVPLTGSYGYTF. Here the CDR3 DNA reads TGTGCCAGCAGGGTACCCCTCACAGGCTCCTATGGCTACACCTTC.

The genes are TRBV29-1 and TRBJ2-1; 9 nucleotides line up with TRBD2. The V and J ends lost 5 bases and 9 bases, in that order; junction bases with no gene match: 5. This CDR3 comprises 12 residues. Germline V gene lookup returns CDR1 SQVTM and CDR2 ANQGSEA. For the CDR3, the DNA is TGCAGCGTTATAGCGGGAGAAGGTGAGCAGTTCTTC. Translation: CSVIAGEGEQFF.

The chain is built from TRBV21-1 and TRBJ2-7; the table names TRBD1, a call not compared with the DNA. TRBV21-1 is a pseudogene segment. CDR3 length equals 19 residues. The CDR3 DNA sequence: TGTGCCAGCAGCGCTAGGGGGCGAGACACTATCCTTTGGTCCTACGAGCAGTACTTC. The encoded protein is CASSARGRDTILWSYEQYF.

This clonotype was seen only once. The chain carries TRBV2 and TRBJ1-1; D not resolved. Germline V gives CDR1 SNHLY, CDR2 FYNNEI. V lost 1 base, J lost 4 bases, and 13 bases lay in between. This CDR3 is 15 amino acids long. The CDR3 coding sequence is TGTGCCAGCAGTGAAGATACGGGCAGTTTCACTGAAGCTTTCTTT. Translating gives CASSEDTGSFTEAFF.

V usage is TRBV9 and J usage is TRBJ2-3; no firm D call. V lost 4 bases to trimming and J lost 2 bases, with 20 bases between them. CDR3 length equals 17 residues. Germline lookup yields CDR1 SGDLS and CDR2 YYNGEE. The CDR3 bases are TGTGCCAGCAGCCCCCACAATAGGCCCACGATCACAGATACGCAGTATTTT. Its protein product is CASSPHNRPTITDTQYF.

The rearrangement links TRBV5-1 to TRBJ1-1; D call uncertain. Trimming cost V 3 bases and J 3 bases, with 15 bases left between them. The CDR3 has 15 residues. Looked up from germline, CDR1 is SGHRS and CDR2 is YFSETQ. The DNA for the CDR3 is TGCGCCAGCAGCTGGACGATTCCGGGAGACACTGAAGCTTTCTTT. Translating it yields CASSWTIPGDTEAFF.

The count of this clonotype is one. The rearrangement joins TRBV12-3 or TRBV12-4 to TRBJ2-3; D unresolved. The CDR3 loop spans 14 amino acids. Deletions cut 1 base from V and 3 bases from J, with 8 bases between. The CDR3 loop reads CASSLGAVTDTQYF. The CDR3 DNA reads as TGTGCCAGCAGTTTAGGGGCAGTGACAGATACGCAGTATTTT.

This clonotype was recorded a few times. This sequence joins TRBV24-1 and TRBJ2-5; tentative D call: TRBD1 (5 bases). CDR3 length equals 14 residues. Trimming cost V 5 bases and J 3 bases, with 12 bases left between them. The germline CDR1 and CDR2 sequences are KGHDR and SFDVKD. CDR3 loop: CATSGRRGEETQYF. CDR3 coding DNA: TGTGCCACCAGTGGACGAAGGGGCGAAGAGACCCAGTACTTC.

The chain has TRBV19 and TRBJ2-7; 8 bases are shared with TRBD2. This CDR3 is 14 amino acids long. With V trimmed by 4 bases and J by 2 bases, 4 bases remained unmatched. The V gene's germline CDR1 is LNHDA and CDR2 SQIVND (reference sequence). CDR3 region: CASSKLAEPYEQYF. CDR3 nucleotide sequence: TGTGCCAGTAGTAAACTAGCGGAGCCCTACGAGCAGTACTTC.

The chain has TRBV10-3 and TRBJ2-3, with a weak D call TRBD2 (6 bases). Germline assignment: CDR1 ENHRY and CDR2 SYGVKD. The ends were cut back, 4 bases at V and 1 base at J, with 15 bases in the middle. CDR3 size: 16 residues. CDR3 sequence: CAISGEDARGTDTQYF. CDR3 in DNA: TGTGCCATCAGTGGGGAGGACGCCCGGGGCACAGATACGCAGTATTTT.

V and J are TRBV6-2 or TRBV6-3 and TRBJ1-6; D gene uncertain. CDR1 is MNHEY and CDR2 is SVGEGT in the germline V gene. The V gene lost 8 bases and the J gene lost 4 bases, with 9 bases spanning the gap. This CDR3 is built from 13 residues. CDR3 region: CASAYGYNSPLHF. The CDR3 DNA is TGTGCCAGCGCCTACGGGTATAATTCACCCCTCCACTTT.

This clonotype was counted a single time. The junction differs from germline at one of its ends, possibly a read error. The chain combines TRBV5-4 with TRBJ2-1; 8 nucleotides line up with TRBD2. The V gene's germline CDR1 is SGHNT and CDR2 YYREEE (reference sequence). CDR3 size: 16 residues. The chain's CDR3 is CVSSSRAGVVHNEQFF. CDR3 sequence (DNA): TGTGTCAGCAGCTCCCGAGCGGGAGTGGTGCACAATGAGCAGTTCTTC.

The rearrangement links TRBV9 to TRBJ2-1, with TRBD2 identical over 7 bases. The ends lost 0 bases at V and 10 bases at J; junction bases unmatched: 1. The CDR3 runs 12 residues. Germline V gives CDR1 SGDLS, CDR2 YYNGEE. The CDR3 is CASSVVGREQFF. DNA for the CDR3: TGTGCCAGCAGCGTAGTCGGGAGGGAGCAGTTCTTC.

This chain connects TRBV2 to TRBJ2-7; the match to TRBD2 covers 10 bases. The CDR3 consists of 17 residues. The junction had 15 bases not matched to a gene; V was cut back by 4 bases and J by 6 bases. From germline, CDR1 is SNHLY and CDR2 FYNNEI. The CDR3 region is CASSGEAGGPQTGEQYF. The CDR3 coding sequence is TGTGCCAGCAGTGGGGAAGCGGGAGGGCCCCAAACCGGCGAGCAGTACTTC.

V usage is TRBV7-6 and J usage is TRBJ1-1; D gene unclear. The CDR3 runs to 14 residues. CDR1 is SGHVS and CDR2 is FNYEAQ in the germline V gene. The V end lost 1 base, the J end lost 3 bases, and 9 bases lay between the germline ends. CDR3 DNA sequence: TGTGCCAGCAGCTTAGGATCCCCTGACACTGAAGCTTTCTTT. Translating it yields CASSLGSPDTEAFF.

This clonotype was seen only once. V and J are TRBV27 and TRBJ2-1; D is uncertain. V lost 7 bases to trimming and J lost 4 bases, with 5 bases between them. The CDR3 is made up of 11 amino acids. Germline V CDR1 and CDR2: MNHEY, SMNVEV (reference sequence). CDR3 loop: CASMLYNEQFF. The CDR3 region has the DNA TGTGCCAGCATGTTGTACAATGAGCAGTTCTTC.

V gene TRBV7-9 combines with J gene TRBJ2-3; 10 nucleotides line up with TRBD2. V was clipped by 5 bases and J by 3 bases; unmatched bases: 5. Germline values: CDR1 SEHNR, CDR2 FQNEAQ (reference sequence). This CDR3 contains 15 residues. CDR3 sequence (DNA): TGTGCCAGCAGCGCTAGCGGGAGTGGGACAGATACGCAGTATTTT. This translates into CASSASGSGTDTQYF.

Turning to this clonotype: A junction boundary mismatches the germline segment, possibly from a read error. The CDR3 DNA reads TGTGCCAGCAGCAGGGGTGGGGGCACTGAAGTTTTCTTT. Its protein product is CASSRGGGTEVFF. The chain couples TRBV2 to TRBJ1-1, with a possible D match to TRBD1 (6 bases). This CDR3 is 13 amino acids long. Germline V CDR1 and CDR2: SNHLY, FYNNEI.

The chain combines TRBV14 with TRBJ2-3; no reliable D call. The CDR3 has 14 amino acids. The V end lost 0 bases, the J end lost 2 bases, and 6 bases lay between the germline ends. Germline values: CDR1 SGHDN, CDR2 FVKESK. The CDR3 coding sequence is TGTGCCAGCAGCCAAGAGGGTTCCACAGATACGCAGTATTTT. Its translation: CASSQEGSTDTQYF.

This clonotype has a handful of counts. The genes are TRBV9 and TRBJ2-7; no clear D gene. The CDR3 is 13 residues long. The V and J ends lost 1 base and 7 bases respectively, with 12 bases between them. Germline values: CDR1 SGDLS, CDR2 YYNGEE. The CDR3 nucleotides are TGTGCCAGCAGCGTATCCCAGGTTAGTGAGCAGTACTTC. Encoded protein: CASSVSQVSEQYF.

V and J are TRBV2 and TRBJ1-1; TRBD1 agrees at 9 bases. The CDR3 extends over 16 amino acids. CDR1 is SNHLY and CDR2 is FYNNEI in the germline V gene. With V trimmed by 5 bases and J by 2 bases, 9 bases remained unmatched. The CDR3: CASSLDEDRGNTEAFF. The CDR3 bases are TGTGCCAGCAGTTTGGATGAGGACAGGGGTAACACTGAAGCTTTCTTT.

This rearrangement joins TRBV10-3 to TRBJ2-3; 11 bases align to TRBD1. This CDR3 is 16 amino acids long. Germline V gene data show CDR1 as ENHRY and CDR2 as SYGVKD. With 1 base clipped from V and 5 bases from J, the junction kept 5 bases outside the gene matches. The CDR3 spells CAISELLGQGEDTQYF. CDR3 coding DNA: TGTGCCATCAGTGAGTTACTGGGACAGGGGGAAGATACGCAGTATTTT.

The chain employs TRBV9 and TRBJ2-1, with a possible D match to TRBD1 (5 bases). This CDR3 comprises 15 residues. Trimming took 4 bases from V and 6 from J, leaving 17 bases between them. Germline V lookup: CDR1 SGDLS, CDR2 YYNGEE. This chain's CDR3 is CASSSQFTGSNEQFF. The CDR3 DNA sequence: TGTGCCAGCAGCAGCCAATTCACAGGCTCCAATGAGCAGTTCTTC.

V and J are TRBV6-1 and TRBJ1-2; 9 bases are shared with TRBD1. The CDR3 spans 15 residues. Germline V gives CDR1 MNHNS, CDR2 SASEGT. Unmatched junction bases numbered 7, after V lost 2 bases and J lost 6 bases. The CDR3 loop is CASSEYPWDRDGYTF. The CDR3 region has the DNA TGTGCCAGCAGTGAATATCCCTGGGACAGGGATGGCTACACCTTC.

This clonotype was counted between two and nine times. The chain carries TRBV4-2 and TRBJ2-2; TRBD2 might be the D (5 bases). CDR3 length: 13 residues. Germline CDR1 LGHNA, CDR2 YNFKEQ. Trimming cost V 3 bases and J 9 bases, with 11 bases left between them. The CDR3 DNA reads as TGTGCCAGCAGCCAGACTACCAGTCGGGAGCTGTTTTTT. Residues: CASSQTTSRELFF.

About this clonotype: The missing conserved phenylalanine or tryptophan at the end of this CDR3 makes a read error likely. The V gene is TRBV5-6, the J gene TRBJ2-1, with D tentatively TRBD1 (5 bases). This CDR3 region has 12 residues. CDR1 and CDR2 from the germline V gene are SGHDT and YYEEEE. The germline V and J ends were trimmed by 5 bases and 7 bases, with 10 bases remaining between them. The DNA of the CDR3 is TGTGCCAGCAGTTTTCAGGGTAATGAGCAGTTCCTC. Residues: CASSFQGNEQFL.

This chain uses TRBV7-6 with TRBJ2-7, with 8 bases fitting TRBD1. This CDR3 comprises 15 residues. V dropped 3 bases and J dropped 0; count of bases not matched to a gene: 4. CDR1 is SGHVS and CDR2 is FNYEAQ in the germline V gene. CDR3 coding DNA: TGTGCCAGCAGCTTTTGGACAGGGAGCTCCTACGAGCAGTACTTC. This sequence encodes CASSFWTGSSYEQYF.

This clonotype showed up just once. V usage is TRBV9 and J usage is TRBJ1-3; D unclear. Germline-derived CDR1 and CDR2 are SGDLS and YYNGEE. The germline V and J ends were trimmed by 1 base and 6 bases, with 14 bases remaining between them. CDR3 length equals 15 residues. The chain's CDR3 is CASSVRPLGPNTIYF. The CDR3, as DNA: TGTGCCAGCAGCGTAAGACCGCTTGGCCCAAACACCATATATTTT.

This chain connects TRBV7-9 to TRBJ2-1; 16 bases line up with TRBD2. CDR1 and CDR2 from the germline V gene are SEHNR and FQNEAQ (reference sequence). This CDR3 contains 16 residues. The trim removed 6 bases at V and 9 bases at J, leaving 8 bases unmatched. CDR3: CASRPGLAGGPGEQFF. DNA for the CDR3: TGTGCCAGCAGGCCGGGACTAGCGGGAGGGCCCGGTGAGCAGTTCTTC.